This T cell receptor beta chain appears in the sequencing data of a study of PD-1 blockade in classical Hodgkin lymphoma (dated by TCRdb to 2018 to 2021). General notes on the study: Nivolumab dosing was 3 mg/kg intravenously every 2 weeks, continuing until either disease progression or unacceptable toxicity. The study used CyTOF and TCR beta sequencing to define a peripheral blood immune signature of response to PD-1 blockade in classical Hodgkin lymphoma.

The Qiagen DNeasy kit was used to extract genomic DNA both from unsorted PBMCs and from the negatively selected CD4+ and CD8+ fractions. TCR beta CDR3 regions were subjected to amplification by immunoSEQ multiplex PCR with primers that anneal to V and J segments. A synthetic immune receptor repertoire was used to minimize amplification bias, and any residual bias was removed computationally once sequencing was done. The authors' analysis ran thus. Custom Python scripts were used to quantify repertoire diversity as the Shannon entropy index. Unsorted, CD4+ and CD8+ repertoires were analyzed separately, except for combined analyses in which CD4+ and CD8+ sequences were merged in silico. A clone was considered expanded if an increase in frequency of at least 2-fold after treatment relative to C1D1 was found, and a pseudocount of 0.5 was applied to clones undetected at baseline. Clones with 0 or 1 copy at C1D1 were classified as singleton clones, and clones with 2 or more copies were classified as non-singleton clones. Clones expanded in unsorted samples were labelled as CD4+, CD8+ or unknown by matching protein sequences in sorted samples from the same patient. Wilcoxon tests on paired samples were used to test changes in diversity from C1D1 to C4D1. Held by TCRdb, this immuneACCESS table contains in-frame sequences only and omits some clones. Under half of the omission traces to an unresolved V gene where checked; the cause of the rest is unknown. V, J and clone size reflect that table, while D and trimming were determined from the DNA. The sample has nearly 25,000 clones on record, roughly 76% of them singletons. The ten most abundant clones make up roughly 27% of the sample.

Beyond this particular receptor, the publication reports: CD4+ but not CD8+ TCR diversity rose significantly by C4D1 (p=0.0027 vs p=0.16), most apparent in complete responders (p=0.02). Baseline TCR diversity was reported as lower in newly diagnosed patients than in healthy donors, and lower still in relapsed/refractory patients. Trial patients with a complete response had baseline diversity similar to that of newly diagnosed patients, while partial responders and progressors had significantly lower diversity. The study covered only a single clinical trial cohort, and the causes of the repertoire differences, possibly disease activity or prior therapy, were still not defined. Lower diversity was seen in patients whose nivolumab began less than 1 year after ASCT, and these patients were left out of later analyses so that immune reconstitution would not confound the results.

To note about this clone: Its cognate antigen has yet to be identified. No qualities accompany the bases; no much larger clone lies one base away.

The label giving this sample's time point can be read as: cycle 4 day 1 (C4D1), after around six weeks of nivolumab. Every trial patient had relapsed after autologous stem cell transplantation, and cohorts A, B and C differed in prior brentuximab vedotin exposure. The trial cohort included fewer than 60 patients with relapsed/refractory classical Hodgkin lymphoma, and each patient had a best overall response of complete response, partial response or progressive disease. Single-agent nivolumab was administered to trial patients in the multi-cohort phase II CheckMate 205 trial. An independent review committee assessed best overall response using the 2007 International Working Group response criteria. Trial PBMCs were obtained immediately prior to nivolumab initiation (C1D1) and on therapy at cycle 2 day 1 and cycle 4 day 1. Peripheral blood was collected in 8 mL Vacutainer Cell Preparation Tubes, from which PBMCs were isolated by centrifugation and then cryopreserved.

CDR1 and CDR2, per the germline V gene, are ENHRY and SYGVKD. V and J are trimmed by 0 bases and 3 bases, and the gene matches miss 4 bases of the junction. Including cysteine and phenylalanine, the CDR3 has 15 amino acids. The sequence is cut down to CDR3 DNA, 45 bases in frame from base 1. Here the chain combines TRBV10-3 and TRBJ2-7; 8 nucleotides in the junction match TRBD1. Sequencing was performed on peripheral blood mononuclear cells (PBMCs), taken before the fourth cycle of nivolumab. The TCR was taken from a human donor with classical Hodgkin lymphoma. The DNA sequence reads TGTGCCATCAGTGAGTCCGGGACAGGACGCTACGAGCAGTACTTC. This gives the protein CAISESGTGRYEQYF.